Shown below are 17 T cell receptor beta chains from a single sample sequenced in a study of T cell responses to AZD1222 COVID-19 vaccine. TCRdb keeps only in-frame clones here, not all; method: immunoSEQ multiplex PCR. The profile covers about 94,000 clones, with about 85% appearing a single time and roughly 5% taken by the ten largest. The sequencing here drew on peripheral blood, taken 28 days after the second AZD1222 dose. The receptors shown here come from an adult who received the AZD1222 COVID-19 vaccine.

The V call is TRBV19, the J call TRBJ2-2, with D unclear. V gave up 3 bases and J gave up 5 bases, with 10 bases separating them. The CDR3 runs 14 residues. The germline gives CDR1 LNHDA, CDR2 SQIVND (reference sequence). CDR3 DNA sequence: TGTGCCAGTAGTATGGCTGGGTGGACCGGGGAGCTGTTTTTT. Translated, it gives CASSMAGWTGELFF.

The chain is built from TRBV2 and TRBJ1-6; TRBD1 matches at 9 bases. With 4 bases clipped from V and 9 bases from J, the junction kept 4 bases outside the gene matches. The germline V gene encodes CDR1 SNHLY and CDR2 FYNNEI. The CDR3 loop spans 14 amino acids. The CDR3 here is CASSVGTGSSPLHF. The DNA for the CDR3 is TGTGCCAGCAGTGTGGGGACAGGGAGTTCACCCCTCCACTTT.

The chain combines TRBV6-2 or TRBV6-3 with TRBJ1-3; D may be TRBD1 (5 bases). V lost 5 bases and J lost 2, with 16 bases in between. The CDR3 totals 16 residues. Germline V gene lookup returns CDR1 MNHEY and CDR2 SVGEGT. CDR3 nucleotides: TGTGCCAGCAGTACATCGACAGCCTACGCTGGAAACACCATATATTTT. Its protein product is CASSTSTAYAGNTIYF.

The V call is TRBV6-5, the J call TRBJ2-1; tentative D call: TRBD2 (7 bases). The CDR3 length is 14 residues. CDR1 is MNHEY and CDR2 is SVGAGI in the germline V gene. V was clipped by 6 bases and J by 9 bases, with 18 bases between them. CDR3 sequence: CASSRQTGTIEQFF. CDR3 in DNA: TGTGCCAGCAGCCGACAAACAGGGACTATTGAGCAGTTCTTC.

The rearrangement joins TRBV20-1 to TRBJ2-7; weak D call: TRBD2 (6 bases). CDR3 length: 14 residues. Germline CDR1 DFQATT, CDR2 SNEGSKA (reference sequence). V was clipped by 3 bases and J by 2 bases, with 14 bases between them. CDR3 nucleotides: TGCAGTGCTAGTCTTCGGGGAGGAACCTACGAGCAGTACTTC. It codes for CSASLRGGTYEQYF.

The gene calls are TRBV30 and TRBJ1-6, with D hard to call. Per the germline V gene, CDR1 is GTSNPN and CDR2 is SVGIG (reference sequence). V lost 0 bases and J 1 base, leaving 10 bases between the germline ends. The CDR3 contains 16 residues. The CDR3 here is CAWSVTTWSYNSPLHF. Written as DNA, the CDR3 is TGTGCCTGGAGTGTCACAACCTGGTCCTATAATTCACCCCTCCACTTT.

This chain uses TRBV20-1 with TRBJ1-2, with 7 bases aligning to TRBD1. Per germline, CDR1 DFQATT and CDR2 SNEGSKA (reference sequence). The CDR3 extends over 15 amino acids. V trimming: 3 bases; J trimming: 6 bases; junction bases outside the gene matches: 13. The CDR3 DNA follows: TGCAGTGCTAGTCTCCCTAGGGGGCCAGGGGATGGCTACACCTTC. Translation: CSASLPRGPGDGYTF.

The V gene is TRBV2, the J gene TRBJ1-4, with a possible D match to TRBD1 (5 bases). The CDR3 has 14 amino acids. Trimming left V 3 bases short and J 3 bases short, with 8 bases between. Germline CDR1 reads SNHLY; CDR2 reads FYNNEI. The DNA of the CDR3 is TGTGCCAGCAGTGAGGCAGGGCCTAATGAAAAACTGTTTTTT. Translating it yields CASSEAGPNEKLFF.

The gene calls are TRBV19 and TRBJ2-7; 10 bases match TRBD1. The CDR3 extends over 15 amino acids. Germline V lookup: CDR1 LNHDA, CDR2 SQIVND (reference sequence). Trimming at V came to 6 bases and at J to 6 bases, leaving 11 bases not matched to a gene. CDR3 sequence reads: CASRTPGQGFGEQYF. As DNA, the CDR3 is TGTGCCAGTAGAACCCCGGGACAGGGGTTTGGCGAGCAGTACTTC.

A remark on this clone: Germline is not matched at one junction end, which may reflect a read error. The chain recombines TRBV29-1 with TRBJ1-2; 8 nucleotides agree with TRBD1. Looked up from germline, CDR1 is SQVTM and CDR2 is ANQGSEA. The CDR3 runs 11 residues. CDR3 sequence: CSVDRGRGTNF. The CDR3 DNA follows: TGCAGCGTTGACAGGGGGCGAGGAACCAACTTC.

The chain is built from TRBV19 and TRBJ1-1; D gene uncertain. V lost 1 base and J lost 0, with 3 bases in between. The CDR3 consists of 13 residues. Germline V CDR1 and CDR2: LNHDA, SQIVND (reference sequence). The CDR3 DNA follows: TGTGCCAGTAGTATAGTTCTGAACACTGAAGCTTTCTTT. Translating it yields CASSIVLNTEAFF.

The rearrangement uses TRBV5-6 and TRBJ2-1; 8 bases are shared with TRBD1. CDR3 size: 15 residues. V shed 0 bases and J 7 bases; nucleotides not matched to a gene: 6. CDR1 SGHDT and CDR2 YYEEEE come from the germline V gene. DNA for the CDR3: TGTGCCAGCAGCTTGGGGGGGACAGGAAAGAATGAGCAGTTCTTC. It translates to CASSLGGTGKNEQFF.

This rearrangement joins TRBV28 to TRBJ1-1; no reliable D call. From germline, CDR1 is MDHEN and CDR2 SYDVKM. The CDR3 runs to 15 residues. V gave up 4 bases and J gave up 5 bases, with 17 bases separating them. CDR3 protein: CASSSLLRLVTEAFF. The CDR3 DNA follows: TGTGCCAGCAGTTCCCTGCTTAGGTTGGTAACTGAAGCTTTCTTT.

The V call is TRBV24-1, the J call TRBJ2-7; weak D call: TRBD1 (5 bases). Germline V CDR1 and CDR2: KGHDR, SFDVKD. This CDR3 has 15 residues. Trimming cost V 3 bases and J 2 bases, with 13 bases left between them. CDR3 in amino acids: CATSDRPRAAYEQYF. CDR3 coding DNA: TGTGCCACCAGTGATCGCCCCAGGGCCGCCTACGAGCAGTACTTC.

A single count supports this clone. This chain uses TRBV7-8 with TRBJ2-6; D is ambiguous. The CDR3 sequence is 17 residues long. The V and J ends lost 1 base and 1 base respectively, with 11 bases between them. Looked up from germline, CDR1 is SGHVS and CDR2 is FQNEAQ. The CDR3 coding sequence is TGTGCCAGCAGCTTAGGACGGATGAGGTCTGGGGCCAACGTCCTGACTTTC. Its translation: CASSLGRMRSGANVLTF.

This chain joins TRBV15 and TRBJ2-1; TRBD2 is a possible D gene (5 bases). The CDR3 has 15 residues. Germline values: CDR1 LNHNV, CDR2 YYDKDF (reference sequence). The ends were cut back, 1 base at V and 2 bases at J, with 9 bases in the middle. DNA of the CDR3: TGTGCCACCAGCAGAGGTCGGGATGCCTACAATGAGCAGTTCTTC. Protein sequence: CATSRGRDAYNEQFF.

This chain connects TRBV19 to TRBJ2-7; 7 nucleotides match TRBD1. The CDR3 sequence is 13 residues long. Germline lookup yields CDR1 LNHDA and CDR2 SQIVND (reference sequence). The trim removed 5 bases at V and 6 bases at J, leaving 7 bases unmatched. CDR3 protein: CASSVGTVGEQYF. DNA for the CDR3: TGTGCCAGTAGTGTAGGGACAGTCGGCGAGCAGTACTTC.